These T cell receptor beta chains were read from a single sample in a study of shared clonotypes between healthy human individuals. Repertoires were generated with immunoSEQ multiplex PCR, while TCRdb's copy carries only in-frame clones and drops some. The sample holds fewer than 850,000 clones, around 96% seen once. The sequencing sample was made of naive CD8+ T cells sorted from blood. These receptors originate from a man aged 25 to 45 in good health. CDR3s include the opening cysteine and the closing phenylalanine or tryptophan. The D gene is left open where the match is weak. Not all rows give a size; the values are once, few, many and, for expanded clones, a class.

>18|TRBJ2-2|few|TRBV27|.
CASRLTQILIGNTGELFF
TGTGCCAGTCGACTTACACAGATTCTAATAGGGAACACCGGGGAGCTGTTTTTT
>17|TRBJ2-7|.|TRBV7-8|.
CASSPGGLQTMTVEQYF
TGTGCCAGCAGCCCAGGTGGGCTACAGACGATGACCGTCGAGCAGTACTTC
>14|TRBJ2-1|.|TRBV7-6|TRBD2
CASSFTAGVDEQFF
TGTGCCAGCAGCTTCACAGCGGGAGTAGATGAGCAGTTCTTC
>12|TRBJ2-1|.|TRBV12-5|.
CASGSGGNEQFF
TGTGCTAGTGGGTCAGGGGGGAATGAGCAGTTCTTC
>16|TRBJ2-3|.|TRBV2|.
CASRAGLTLNTDTQYF
TGTGCCAGCAGGGCCGGACTAACCCTTAACACAGATACGCAGTATTTT
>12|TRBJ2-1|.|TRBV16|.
CASSLTVREQFF
TGTGCCAGCAGCTTGACAGTTCGTGAGCAGTTCTTC
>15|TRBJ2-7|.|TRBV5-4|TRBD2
CASSLATSGIYEQYF
TGTGCCAGCAGCCTGGCCACTAGCGGGATCTACGAGCAGTACTTC
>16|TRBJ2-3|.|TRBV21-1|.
CASSKVLAGGTDTQYF
TGTGCCAGCAGCAAAGTACTAGCGGGAGGGACAGATACGCAGTATTTT
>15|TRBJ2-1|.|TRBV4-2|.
CASSQVISGYNEQFF
TGTGCCAGCAGCCAAGTTATTAGCGGCTACAATGAGCAGTTCTTC
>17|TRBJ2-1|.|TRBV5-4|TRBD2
CASRDGSGKGSYNEQFF
TGTGCCAGCAGAGATGGAAGCGGGAAGGGCTCCTACAATGAGCAGTTCTTC
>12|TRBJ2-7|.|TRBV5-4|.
CASSIDSYEQYF
TGTGCCAGCAGCATAGACAGCTACGAGCAGTACTTC
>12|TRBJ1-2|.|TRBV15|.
CATSLPRGGYTF
TGTGCCACCAGCCTCCCCAGGGGTGGCTACACCTTC
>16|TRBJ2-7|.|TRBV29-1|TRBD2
CSVETPTSGSGLEQYF
TGCAGCGTTGAAACACCAACTAGCGGAAGCGGTCTCGAGCAGTACTTC
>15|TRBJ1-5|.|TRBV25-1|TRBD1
CASSEFGTGNQPQHF
TGTGCCAGCAGTGAATTCGGGACAGGAAATCAGCCCCAGCATTTT
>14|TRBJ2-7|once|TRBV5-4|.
CASSHVERSNEQYF
TGTGCCAGCAGCCACGTGGAGAGGAGCAACGAGCAGTACTTC
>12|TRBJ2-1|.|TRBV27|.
CASSLTPNEQFF
TGTGCCAGCAGCCTCACTCCCAATGAGCAGTTCTTC
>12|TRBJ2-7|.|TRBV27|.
CASSPNSYEQYF
TGTGCCAGTTCCCCTAACTCCTACGAGCAGTACTTC
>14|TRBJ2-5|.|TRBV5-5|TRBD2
CASSNGLAGETQYF
TGTGCCAGCAGCAACGGACTAGCGGGGGAGACCCAGTACTTC
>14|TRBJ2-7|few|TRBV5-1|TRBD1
CASSLRDRGYEQYF
TGCGCCAGCAGCTTGCGGGACAGGGGCTACGAGCAGTACTTC
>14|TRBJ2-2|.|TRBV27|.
CASGAAGATGELFF
TGTGCCAGCGGGGCGGCAGGAGCCACCGGGGAGCTGTTTTTT
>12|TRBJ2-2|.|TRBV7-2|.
CASPMNTGELFF
TGTGCCAGCCCCATGAACACCGGGGAGCTGTTTTTT
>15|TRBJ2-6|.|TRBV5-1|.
CASSVVSTGANVLTF
TGCGCCAGCAGCGTTGTAAGTACTGGGGCCAACGTCCTGACTTTC
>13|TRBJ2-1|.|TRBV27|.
CASSSPSVNEQFF
TGTGCCAGCAGTTCCCCGAGCGTAAATGAACAGTTCTTC
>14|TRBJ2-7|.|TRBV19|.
CASSSTGSSYEQYF
TGTGCCAGTTCATCGACAGGAAGCTCCTACGAGCAGTACTTC
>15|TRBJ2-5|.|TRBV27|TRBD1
CASSLGQGAWETQYF
TGTGCCAGCAGTTTAGGGCAGGGGGCTTGGGAGACCCAGTACTTC
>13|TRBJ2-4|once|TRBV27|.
CASRLPGSNIQYF
TGTGCCAGCAGACTGCCGGGCAGTAACATTCAGTACTTC
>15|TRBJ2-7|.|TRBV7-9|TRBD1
CASSFAQGSDYEQYF
TGTGCCAGCAGCTTCGCACAGGGGAGTGACTACGAGCAGTACTTC
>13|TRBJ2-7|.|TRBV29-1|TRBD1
CSGRTGGSYEQYF
TGCAGCGGGCGGACAGGGGGCTCCTACGAGCAGTACTTC
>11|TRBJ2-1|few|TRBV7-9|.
CATALGNEQFF
TGTGCCACCGCCTTGGGAAATGAGCAGTTCTTC
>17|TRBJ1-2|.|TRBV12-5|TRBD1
CASGSDQRPGGDGGYTF
TGTGCTAGTGGTTCGGACCAGCGGCCAGGGGGGGATGGTGGCTACACCTTC
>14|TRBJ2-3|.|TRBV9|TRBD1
CASSDRGITDTQYF
TGTGCCAGCAGCGACAGGGGAATCACAGATACGCAGTATTTT
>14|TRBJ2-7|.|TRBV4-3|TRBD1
CASSQSGTGADQYF
TGCGCCAGCAGCCAGTCCGGGACAGGGGCCGATCAGTACTTC
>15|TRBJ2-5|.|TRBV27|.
CASSLSAGGRETQYF
TGTGCCAGCAGTTTATCAGCTGGGGGTCGAGAGACCCAGTACTTC
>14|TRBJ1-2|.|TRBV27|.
CASSFVGLSGGYTF
TGTGCCAGCAGTTTCGTCGGGCTGTCGGGTGGCTACACCTTC
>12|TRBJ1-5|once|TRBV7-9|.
CASSPPGRPQHF
TGTGCCAGCAGCCCACCGGGGAGGCCCCAGCATTTT
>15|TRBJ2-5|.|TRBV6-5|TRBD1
CASSYRDRGSETQYF
TGTGCCAGCAGTTACCGGGACAGGGGTTCGGAGACCCAGTACTTC
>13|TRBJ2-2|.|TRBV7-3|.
CASSSSLAGELFF
TGTGCCAGCAGCTCCTCCCTGGCCGGGGAGCTGTTTTTT
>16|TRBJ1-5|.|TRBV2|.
CASSETGATSNQPQHF
TGTGCCAGCAGTGAAACGGGGGCGACTAGCAATCAGCCCCAGCATTTT
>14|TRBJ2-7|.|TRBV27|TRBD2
CASRTGTSKYEQYF
TGTGCCAGCAGGACCGGGACTAGCAAGTACGAGCAGTACTTC
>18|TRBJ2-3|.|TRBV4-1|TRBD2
CASSPSTSGAPSTDTQYF
TGCGCCAGCAGCCCATCGACTAGCGGGGCACCTAGCACAGATACGCAGTATTTT
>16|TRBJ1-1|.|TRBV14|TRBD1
CASSQDPLDRAREAFF
TGTGCCAGCAGCCAAGATCCCCTGGACAGGGCGCGTGAAGCTTTCTTT
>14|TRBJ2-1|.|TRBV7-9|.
CASSPRTISNEQFF
TGTGCCAGCAGCCCCCGGACTATTTCCAATGAGCAGTTCTTC
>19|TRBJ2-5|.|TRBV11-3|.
CASSHTPPGPSGPQETQYF
TGTGCCAGCAGCCACACACCGCCGGGACCTTCGGGACCCCAAGAGACCCAGTACTTC
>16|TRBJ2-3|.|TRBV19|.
CASSIEVTTSTDTQYF
TGTGCCAGTAGTATAGAAGTAACTACTAGCACAGATACGCAGTATTTT
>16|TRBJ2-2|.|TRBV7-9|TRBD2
CASSPGLAGNTGELFF
TGTGCCAGCAGCCCAGGACTAGCTGGTAACACCGGGGAGCTGTTTTTT
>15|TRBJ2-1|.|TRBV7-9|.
CASSSARSDPNEQFF
TGTGCCAGCAGCTCCGCCCGCTCCGATCCAAATGAGCAGTTCTTC
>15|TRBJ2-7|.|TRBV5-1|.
CASSPGARERVEQYF
TGCGCCAGCAGCCCCGGTGCCCGGGAGCGGGTCGAGCAGTACTTC
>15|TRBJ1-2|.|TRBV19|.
CASSPTGNYPYGYTF
TGTGCCAGTAGTCCTACAGGGAACTATCCCTATGGCTACACCTTC
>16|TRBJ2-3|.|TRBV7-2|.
CASSLEVTYRADTQYF
TGTGCCAGCAGCTTAGAGGTGACCTACCGCGCAGATACGCAGTATTTT
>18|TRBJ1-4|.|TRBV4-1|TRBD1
CASSQVGTGGFANEKLFF
TGCGCCAGCAGCCAAGTCGGGACAGGGGGCTTTGCTAATGAAAAACTGTTTTTT
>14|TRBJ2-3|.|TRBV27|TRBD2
CASRGLAALDTQYF
TGTGCCAGCAGGGGACTAGCGGCACTGGATACGCAGTATTTT
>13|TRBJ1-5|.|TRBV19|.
CASSDYSNQPQHF
TGTGCCAGTAGTGATTATAGCAATCAGCCCCAGCATTTT
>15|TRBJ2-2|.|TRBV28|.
CASSLWTSSTGELFF
TGTGCCAGCAGTTTATGGACTAGTAGCACCGGGGAGCTGTTTTTT
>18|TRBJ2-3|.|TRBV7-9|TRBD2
CASSFEGEGLAGITAQYF
TGTGCCAGCAGCTTCGAGGGTGAGGGACTAGCGGGAATTACAGCGCAGTATTTT
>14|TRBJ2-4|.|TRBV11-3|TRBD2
CASSPRDYPNIQYF
TGTGCCAGCAGCCCTCGGGACTACCCAAACATTCAGTACTTC